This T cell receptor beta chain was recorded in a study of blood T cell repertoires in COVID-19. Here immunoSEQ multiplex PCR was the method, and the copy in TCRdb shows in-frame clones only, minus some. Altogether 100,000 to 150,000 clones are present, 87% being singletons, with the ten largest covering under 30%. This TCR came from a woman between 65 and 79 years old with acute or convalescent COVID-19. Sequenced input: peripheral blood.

The CDR3 here is CASSASTGWTEAFF. CDR3 bases: TGCGCCAGCAGTGCAAGCACCGGTTGGACTGAAGCTTTCTTT. This chain links TRBV10-2 with TRBJ1-1; D not certain. This CDR3 has 14 residues. Trimming pared 4 bases from V and 5 bases from J, leaving 14 bases between. The germline V gene encodes CDR1 WSHSY and CDR2 SAAADI.